This T cell receptor beta chain originates from a study of blood T cell repertoires in COVID-19. Looking at the study overall: Some COVID-19 samples were acute and others convalescent; all came from the United States, Italy and Spain. T cells, B-cell-depleted T cells, or PBMCs supplied cDNA or gDNA.

Source study methods: Reference gene primer amplification gave estimated nucleated cell counts. This table comes from immunoSEQ multiplex PCR, and its TCRdb copy is limited to in-frame clones, with some not included. The V and J calls and clone size were taken over from that table, and D and trimming were inferred from the DNA. The data show around 160,000 clones, with 65% to 85% seen just once and 10% to 15% held by the top ten. This CDR3 has 14 amino acids. V gave up 2 bases and J gave up 13 bases; unmatched junction bases: 9. Germline lookup yields CDR1 SGDLS and CDR2 YYNGEE. The sequencing sample was made of peripheral blood. The sequence was collected from a man aged 55 to 70 with active or convalescent COVID-19. This chain connects TRBV9 to TRBJ2-2; 9 nucleotides agree with TRBD2. DNA of the CDR3: TGTGCCAGCAGCGTCGGACTAGCGACGGGAGGGCTGTTTTTT. It encodes CASSVGLATGGLFF.